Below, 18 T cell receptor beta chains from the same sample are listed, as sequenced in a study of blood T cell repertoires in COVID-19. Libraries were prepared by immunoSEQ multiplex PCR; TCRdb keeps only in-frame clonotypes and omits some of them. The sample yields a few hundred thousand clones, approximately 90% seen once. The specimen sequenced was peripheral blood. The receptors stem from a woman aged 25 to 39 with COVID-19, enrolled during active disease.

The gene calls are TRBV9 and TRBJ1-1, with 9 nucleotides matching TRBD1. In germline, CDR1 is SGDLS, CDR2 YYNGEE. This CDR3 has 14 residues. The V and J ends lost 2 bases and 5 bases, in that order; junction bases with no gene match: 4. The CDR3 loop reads CASSVGQGLTEAFF. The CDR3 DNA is TGTGCCAGCAGCGTTGGACAGGGGTTGACTGAAGCTTTCTTT. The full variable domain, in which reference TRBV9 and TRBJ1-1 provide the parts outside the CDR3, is DSGVTQTPKHLITATGQRVTLRCSPRSGDLSVYWYQQSLDQGLQFLIQYYNGEERAKGNILERFSAQQFPDLHSELNLSSLELGDSALYFCASSVGQGLTEAFFGQGTRLTVV.

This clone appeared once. CDR3 nucleotide sequence: TGCAGCGTTGACGCGCAGGGCTCCTACAATGAGCAGTTCTTC. Translated: CSVDAQGSYNEQFF. The chain uses TRBV29-1 and TRBJ2-1, with D maybe TRBD1 (5 bases). Trimming took off 3 bases at V and 0 bases at J, with 9 bases between the two ends. The CDR3 is 14 residues long. Germline-derived CDR1 and CDR2 are SQVTM and ANQGSEA.

CDR3 sequence reads: CASSIDSTSYNEQFF. CDR3 coding DNA: TGTGCCAGTAGTATAGATAGTACCTCCTACAATGAGCAGTTCTTC. The chain recombines TRBV19 with TRBJ2-1; no clear D. Germline CDR1 LNHDA, CDR2 SQIVND (reference sequence). The V end was cut by 0 bases, the J end by 0 bases, with 6 bases between. This CDR3 is 15 amino acids long. Full variable domain (outside the CDR3, taken from reference TRBV19 and TRBJ2-1): DGGITQSPKYLFRKEGQNVTLSCEQNLNHDAMYWYRQDPGQGLRLIYYSQIVNDFQKGDIAEGYSVSREKKESFPLTVTSAQKNPTAFYLCASSIDSTSYNEQFFGPGTRLTVL.

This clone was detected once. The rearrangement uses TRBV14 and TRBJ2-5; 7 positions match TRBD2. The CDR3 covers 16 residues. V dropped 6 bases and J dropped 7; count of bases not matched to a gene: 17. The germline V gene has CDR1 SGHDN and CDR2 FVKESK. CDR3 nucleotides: TGTGCCAGCAGACTTGGGACCGTGGGATGGGGGGGGACCCAGTACTTC. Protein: CASRLGTVGWGGTQYF.

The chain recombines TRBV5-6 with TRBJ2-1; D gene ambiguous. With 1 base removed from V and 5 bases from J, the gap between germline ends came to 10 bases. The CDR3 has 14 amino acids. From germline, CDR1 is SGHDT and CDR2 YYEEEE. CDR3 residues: CASSLLWQNNEQFF. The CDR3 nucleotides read TGTGCCAGCAGCTTGTTATGGCAAAACAATGAGCAGTTCTTC.

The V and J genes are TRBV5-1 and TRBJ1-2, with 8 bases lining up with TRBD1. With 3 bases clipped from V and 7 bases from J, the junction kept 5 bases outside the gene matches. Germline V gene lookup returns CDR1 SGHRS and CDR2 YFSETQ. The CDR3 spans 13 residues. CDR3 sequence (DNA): TGCGCCAGCAGCTCGACAGGGGTGGGTGGCTACACCTTC. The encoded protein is CASSSTGVGGYTF.

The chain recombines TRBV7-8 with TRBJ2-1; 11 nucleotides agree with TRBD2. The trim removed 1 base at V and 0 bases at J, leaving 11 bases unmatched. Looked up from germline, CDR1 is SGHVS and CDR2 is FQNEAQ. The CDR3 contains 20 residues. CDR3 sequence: CASSLGQGRGLAGSYNEQFF. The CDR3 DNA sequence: TGTGCCAGCAGCTTAGGACAGGGGCGAGGACTAGCGGGCTCCTACAATGAGCAGTTCTTC.

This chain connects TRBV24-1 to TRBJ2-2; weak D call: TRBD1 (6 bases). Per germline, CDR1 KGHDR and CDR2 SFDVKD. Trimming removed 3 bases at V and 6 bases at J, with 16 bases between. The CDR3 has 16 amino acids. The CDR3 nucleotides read TGTGCCACCAGTGATCCCGCCAGGGGTGACTCCGGGGAGCTGTTTTTT. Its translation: CATSDPARGDSGELFF.

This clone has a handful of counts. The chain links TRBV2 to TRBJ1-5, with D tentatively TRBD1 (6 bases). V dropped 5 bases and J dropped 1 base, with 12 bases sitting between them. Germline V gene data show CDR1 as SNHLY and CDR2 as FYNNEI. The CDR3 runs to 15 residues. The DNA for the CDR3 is TGTGCCAGCAGTCTACAGGGCGTAAGCAATCAGCCCCAGCATTTT. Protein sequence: CASSLQGVSNQPQHF.

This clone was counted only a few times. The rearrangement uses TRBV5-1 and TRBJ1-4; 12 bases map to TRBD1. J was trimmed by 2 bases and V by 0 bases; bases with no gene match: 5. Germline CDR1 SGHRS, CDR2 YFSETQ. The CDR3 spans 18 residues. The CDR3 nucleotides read TGCGCCAGCAGCTTGGAGGGACAGGGGGCGCGCACTAATGAAAAACTGTTTTTT. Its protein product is CASSLEGQGARTNEKLFF.

The CDR3 protein is CASSPARSSYEQYF. Written as DNA, the CDR3 is TGTGCCAGCAGCCCTGCTCGGAGCTCCTACGAGCAGTACTTC. The chain combines TRBV5-8 with TRBJ2-7; D is undetermined. Trimming left V 4 bases short and J 0 bases short, with 11 bases between. The CDR3 is 14 amino acids. Germline V gives CDR1 SGHTS, CDR2 YDEGEE.

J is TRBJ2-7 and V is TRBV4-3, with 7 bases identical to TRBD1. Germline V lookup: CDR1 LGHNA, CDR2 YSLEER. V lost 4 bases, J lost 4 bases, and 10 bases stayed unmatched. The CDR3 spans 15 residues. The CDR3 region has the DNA TGCGCCAGCAGCCGAGCTCCGGGACAGTCTTACGAGCAGTACTTC. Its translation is CASSRAPGQSYEQYF.

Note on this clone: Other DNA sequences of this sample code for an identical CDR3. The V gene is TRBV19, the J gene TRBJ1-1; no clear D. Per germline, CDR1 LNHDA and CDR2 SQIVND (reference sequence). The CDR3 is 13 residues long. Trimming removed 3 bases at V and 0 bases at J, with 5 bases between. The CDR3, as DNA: TGTGCCAGTAGTATCTCAGTGAACACTGAAGCTTTCTTT. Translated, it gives CASSISVNTEAFF.

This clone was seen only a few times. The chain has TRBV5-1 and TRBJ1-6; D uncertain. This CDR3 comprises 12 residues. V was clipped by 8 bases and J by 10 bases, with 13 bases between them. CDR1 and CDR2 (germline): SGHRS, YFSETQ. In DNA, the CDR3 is TGCGCCAGTCGGACTAGCAACTCACCCCTCCACTTT. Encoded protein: CASRTSNSPLHF.

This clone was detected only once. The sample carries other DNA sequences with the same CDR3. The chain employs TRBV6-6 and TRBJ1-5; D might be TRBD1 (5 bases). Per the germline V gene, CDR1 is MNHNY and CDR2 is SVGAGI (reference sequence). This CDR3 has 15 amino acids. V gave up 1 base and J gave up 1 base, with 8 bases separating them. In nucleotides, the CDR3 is TGTGCCAGCAGTTACTTCCAGGGCAGCAATCAGCCCCAGCATTTT. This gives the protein CASSYFQGSNQPQHF.

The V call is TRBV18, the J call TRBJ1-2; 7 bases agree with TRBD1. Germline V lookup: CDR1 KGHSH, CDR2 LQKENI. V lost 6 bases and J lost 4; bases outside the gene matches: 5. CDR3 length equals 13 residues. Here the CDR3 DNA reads TGTGCCAGCTCCCTAGGGACAGCCTATGGCTACACCTTC. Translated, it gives CASSLGTAYGYTF.

The CDR3 coding sequence is TGTGCCAGCAGCACGGGACAGGGGTCGAGCAATCAGCCCCAGCATTTT. This codes for CASSTGQGSSNQPQHF. The chain has TRBV7-2 and TRBJ1-5, with 10 bases lining up with TRBD1. This CDR3 spans 16 amino acids. V lost 5 bases to trimming and J lost 1 base; unmatched junction nucleotides: 5. The germline V gene has CDR1 SGHTA and CDR2 FQGNSA.

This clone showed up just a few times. The CDR3, as DNA: TGCGCCAGCAGTCCGGGGGGGCCCGGAGATACGCAGTATTTT. Its protein is CASSPGGPGDTQYF. The chain is built from TRBV4-3 and TRBJ2-3, with 8 bases lining up with TRBD2. Unmatched junction bases numbered 7, after V lost 6 bases and J lost 5 bases. This CDR3 spans 14 amino acids. Germline loops: CDR1 LGHNA, CDR2 YSLEER.